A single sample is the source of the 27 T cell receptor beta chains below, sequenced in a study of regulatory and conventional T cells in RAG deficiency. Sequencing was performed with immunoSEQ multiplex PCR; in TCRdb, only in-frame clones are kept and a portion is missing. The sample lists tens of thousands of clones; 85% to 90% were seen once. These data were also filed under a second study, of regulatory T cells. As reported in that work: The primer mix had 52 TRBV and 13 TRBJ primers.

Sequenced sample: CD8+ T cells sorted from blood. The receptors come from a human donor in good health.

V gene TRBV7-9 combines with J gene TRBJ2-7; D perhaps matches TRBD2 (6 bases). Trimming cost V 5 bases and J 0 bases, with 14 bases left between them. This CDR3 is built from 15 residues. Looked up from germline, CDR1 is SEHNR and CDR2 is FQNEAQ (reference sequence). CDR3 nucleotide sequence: TGTGCCAGCAGCCCACCGGGACTCAGCTCCTACGAGCAGTACTTC. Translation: CASSPPGLSSYEQYF.

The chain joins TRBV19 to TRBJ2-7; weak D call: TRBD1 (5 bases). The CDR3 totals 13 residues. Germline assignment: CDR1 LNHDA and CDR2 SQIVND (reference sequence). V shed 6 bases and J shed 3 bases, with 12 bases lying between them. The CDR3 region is CASSPFQGYEQYF. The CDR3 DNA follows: TGTGCCAGTAGCCCTTTTCAGGGCTACGAGCAGTACTTC.

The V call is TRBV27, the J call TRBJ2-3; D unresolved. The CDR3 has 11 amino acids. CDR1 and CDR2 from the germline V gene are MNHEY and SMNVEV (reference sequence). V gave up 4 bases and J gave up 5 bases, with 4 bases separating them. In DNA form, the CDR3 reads TGTGCCAGCAGTTCTGGAGATACGCAGTATTTT. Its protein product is CASSSGDTQYF.

The CDR3 DNA reads TGTGCCAGCAGCTTATTGTTAGCGGGGAGCACAGATACGCAGTATTTT. Its translation: CASSLLLAGSTDTQYF. The rearrangement joins TRBV7-9 to TRBJ2-3; TRBD2 aligns across 8 bases. The CDR3 is 16 residues long. V shed 2 bases, J shed 0 bases, and the junction held 4 bases outside the gene matches. Germline values: CDR1 SEHNR, CDR2 FQNEAQ (reference sequence). The variable domain in full, completed from reference TRBV7-9 and TRBJ2-3, reads DTGVSQNPRHKITKRGQNVTFRCDPISEHNRLYWYRQTLGQGPEFLTYFQNEAQLEKSRLLSDRFSAERPKGSFSTLEIQRTEQGDSAMYLCASSLLLAGSTDTQYFGPGTRLTVL.

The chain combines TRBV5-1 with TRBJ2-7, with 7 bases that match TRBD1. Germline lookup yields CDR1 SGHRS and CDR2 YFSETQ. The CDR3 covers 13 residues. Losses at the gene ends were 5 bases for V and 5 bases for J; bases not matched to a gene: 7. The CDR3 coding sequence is TGCGCCAGCAGGCCCGGACAGGTTAACGAGCAGTACTTC. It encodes CASRPGQVNEQYF.

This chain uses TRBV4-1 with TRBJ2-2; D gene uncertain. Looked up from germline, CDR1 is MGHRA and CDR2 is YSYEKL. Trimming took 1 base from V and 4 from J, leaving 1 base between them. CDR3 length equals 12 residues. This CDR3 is CASSQVTGELFF. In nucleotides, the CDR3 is TGCGCCAGCAGCCAAGTCACCGGGGAGCTGTTTTTT.

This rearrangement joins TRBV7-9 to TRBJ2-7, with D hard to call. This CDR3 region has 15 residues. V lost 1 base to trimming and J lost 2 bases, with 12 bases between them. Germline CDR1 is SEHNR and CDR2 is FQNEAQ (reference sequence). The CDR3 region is CASSLGFGTTYEQYF. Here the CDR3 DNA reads TGTGCCAGCAGCTTAGGGTTCGGCACTACCTACGAGCAGTACTTC.

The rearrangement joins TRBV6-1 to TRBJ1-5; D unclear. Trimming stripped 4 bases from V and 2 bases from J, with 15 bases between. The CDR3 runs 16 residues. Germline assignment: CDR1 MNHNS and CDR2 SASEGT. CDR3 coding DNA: TGTGCCAGCAGTGGTGAGGGTTGGGTTGGCAATCAGCCCCAGCATTTT. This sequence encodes CASSGEGWVGNQPQHF.

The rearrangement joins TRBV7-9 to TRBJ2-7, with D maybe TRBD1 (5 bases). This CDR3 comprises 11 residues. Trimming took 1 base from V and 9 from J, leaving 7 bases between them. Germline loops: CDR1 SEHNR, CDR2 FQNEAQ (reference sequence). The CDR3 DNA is TGTGCCAGCAGCTTAGGACAGTTGCAGTACTTC. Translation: CASSLGQLQYF.

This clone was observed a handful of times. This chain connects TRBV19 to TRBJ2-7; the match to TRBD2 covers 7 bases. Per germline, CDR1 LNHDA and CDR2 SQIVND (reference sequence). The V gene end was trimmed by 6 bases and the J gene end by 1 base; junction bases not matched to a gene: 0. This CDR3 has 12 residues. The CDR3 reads CASSGGSYEQYF. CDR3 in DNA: TGTGCCAGTAGCGGGGGGTCCTACGAGCAGTACTTC.

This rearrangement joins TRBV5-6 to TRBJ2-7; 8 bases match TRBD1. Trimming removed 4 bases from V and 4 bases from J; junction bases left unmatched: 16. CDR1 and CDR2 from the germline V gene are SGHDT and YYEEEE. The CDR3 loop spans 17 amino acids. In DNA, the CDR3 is TGTGCCAGCAGCGGATGGGAGACAGGGGAAGGGGCTTACGAGCAGTACTTC. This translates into CASSGWETGEGAYEQYF.

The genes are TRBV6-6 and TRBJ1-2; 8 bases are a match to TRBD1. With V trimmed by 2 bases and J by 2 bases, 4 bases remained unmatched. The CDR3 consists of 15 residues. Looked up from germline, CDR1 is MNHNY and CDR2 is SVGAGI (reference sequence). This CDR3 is CASSYSTGGNYGYTF. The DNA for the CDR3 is TGTGCCAGCAGTTACAGTACAGGGGGAAACTATGGCTACACCTTC.

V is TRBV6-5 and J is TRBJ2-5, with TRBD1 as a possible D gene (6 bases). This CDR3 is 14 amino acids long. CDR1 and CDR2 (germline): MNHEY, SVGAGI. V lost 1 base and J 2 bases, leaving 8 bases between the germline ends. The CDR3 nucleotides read TGTGCCAGCAGTTACTATGGGACACAAGAGACCCAGTACTTC. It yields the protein CASSYYGTQETQYF.

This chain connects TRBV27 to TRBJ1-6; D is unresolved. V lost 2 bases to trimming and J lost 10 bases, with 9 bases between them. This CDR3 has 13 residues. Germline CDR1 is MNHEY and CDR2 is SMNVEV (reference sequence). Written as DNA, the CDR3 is TGTGCCAGCAGTTTAGGAGTTCACTCACCCCTCCACTTT. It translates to CASSLGVHSPLHF.

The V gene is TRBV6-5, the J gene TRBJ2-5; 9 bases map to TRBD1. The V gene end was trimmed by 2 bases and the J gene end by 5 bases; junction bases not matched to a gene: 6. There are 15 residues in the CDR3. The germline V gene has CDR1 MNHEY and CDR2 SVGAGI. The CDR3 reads CASSYGTGSWETQYF. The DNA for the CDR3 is TGTGCCAGCAGTTACGGGACAGGGAGTTGGGAGACCCAGTACTTC.

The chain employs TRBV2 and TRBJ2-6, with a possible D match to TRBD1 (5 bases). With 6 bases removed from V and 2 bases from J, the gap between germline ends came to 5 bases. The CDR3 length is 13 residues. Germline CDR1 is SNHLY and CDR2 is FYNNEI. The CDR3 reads CASRDTGANVLTF. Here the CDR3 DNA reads TGTGCCAGCAGGGACACTGGGGCCAACGTCCTGACTTTC.

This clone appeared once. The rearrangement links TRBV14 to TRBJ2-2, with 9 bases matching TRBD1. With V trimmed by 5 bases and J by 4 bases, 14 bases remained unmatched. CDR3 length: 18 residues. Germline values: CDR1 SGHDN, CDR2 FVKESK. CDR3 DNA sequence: TGTGCCAGCAGCTTGCGGCTGGGACAGGGAAAGGGCACCGGGGAGCTGTTTTTT. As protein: CASSLRLGQGKGTGELFF. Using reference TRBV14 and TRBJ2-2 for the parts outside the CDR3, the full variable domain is EAGVTQFPSHSVIEKGQTVTLRCDPISGHDNLYWYRRVMGKEIKFLLHFVKESKQDESGMPNNRFLAERTGGTYSTLKVQPAELEDSGVYFCASSLRLGQGKGTGELFFGEGSRLTVL.

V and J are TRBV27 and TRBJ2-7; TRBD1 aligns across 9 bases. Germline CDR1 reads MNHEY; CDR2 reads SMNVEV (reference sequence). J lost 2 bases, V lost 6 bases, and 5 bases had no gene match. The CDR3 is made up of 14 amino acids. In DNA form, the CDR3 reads TGTGCCAGCAGCTGGACAGGGGAAACCTACGAGCAGTACTTC. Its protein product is CASSWTGETYEQYF.

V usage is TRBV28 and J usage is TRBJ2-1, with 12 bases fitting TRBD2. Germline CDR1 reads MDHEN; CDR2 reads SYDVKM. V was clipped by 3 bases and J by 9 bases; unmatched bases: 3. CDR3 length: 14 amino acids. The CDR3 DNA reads TGTGCCAGCAGTTTGGGACTAGCGGGTGGTGAGCAGTTCTTC. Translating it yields CASSLGLAGGEQFF.

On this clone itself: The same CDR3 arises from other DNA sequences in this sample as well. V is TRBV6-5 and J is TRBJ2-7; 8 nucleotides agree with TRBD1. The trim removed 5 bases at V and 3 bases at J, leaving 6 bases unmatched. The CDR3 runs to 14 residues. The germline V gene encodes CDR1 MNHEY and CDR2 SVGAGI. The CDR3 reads CASSPGTGRYEQYF. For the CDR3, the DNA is TGTGCCAGCAGTCCCGGGACAGGTCGCTACGAGCAGTACTTC.

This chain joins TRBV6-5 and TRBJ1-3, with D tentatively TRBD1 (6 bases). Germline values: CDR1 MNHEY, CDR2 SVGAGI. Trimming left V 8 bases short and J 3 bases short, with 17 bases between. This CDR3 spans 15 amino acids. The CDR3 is CASGPTGNGGNTIYF. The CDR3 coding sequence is TGTGCCAGCGGCCCTACAGGGAATGGTGGAAACACCATATATTTT.

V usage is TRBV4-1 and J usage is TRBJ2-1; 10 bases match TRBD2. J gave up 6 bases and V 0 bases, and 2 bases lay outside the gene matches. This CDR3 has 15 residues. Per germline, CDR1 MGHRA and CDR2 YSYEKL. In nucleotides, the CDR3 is TGCGCCAGCAGCCAAGAGAGCGGGGGGGTCAATGAGCAGTTCTTC. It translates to CASSQESGGVNEQFF.

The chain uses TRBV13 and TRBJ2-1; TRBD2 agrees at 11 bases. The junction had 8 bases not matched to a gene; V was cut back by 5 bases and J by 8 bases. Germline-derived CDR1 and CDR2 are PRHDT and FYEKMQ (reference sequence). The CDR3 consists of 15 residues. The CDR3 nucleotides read TGTGCCAGCAGCCGCCCTAGCGGGGGGTTTGATGAGCAGTTCTTC. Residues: CASSRPSGGFDEQFF.

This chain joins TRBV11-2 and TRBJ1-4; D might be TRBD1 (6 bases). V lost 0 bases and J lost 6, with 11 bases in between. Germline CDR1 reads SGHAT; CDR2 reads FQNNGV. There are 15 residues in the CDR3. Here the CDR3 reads CASSLDGTIYEKLFF. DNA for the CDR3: TGTGCCAGCAGCTTAGATGGGACAATCTATGAAAAACTGTTTTTT. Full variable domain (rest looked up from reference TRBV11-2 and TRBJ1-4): EAGVAQSPRYKIIEKRQSVAFWCNPISGHATLYWYQQILGQGPKLLIQFQNNGVVDDSQLPKDRFSAERLKGVDSTLKIQPAKLEDSAVYLCASSLDGTIYEKLFFGSGTQLSVL.

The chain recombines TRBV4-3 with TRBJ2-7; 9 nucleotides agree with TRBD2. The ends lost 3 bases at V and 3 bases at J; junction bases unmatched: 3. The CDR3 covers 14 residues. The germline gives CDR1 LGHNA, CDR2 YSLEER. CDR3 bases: TGCGCCAGCAGCCAGACTAGCGGCAACTACGAGCAGTACTTC. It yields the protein CASSQTSGNYEQYF.

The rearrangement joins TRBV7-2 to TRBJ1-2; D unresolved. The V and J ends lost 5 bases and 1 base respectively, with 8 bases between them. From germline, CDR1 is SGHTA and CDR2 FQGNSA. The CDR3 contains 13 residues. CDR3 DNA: TGTGCCAGCAGCCTATCGAATAACTATGGCTACACCTTC. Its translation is CASSLSNNYGYTF.

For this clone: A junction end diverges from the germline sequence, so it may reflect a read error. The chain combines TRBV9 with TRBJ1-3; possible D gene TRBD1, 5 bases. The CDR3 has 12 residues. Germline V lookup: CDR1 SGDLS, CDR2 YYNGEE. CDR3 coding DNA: TGTGCCAGCAGCGATAACGGCAAGGGGTTCCATTTT. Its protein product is CASSDNGKGFHF.